One sample yielded the 2 T cell receptor beta chains listed below, sequenced in a study of T cells in localized non-small cell lung cancer (dated by TCRdb to the early 2020s). Library preparation used the immunoSEQ multiplex PCR assay. TCRdb obtained this table from immuneACCESS and retained in-frame rearrangements with V and J assigned. These tables miss some clones; where compared with another copy, unresolved V genes account for less than half of the shortfall, and the remainder is unexplained. Recorded for this sample are tens of thousands of clones; approximately 90% of them occurred a single time. Of the sample, approximately 6.8% is held by the ten largest clones. The sample was peripheral blood, taken before any cancer treatment. The origin of the receptors is a woman aged 35 to 75 with stage I lung adenocarcinoma.

The chain joins TRBV9 to TRBJ1-3; D gene uncertain. CDR3 size: 12 residues. Looked up from germline, CDR1 is SGDLS and CDR2 is YYNGEE. V was pared by 0 bases and J by 8 bases, with 6 bases between. The CDR3 spells CASSVVSHTIYF. In nucleotides, the CDR3 is TGTGCCAGCAGCGTAGTCTCCCACACCATATATTTT.

The gene calls are TRBV19 and TRBJ2-6; D is uncertain. This CDR3 spans 20 amino acids. Germline-derived CDR1 and CDR2 are LNHDA and SQIVND (reference sequence). Trimming took 5 bases from V and 1 from J, leaving 24 bases between them. The DNA of the CDR3 is TGTGCCAGTAGTCCCCAGGTTCTGAATCCAATTTCATCTGGGGCCAACGTCCTGACTTTC. Translated, it gives CASSPQVLNPISSGANVLTF.